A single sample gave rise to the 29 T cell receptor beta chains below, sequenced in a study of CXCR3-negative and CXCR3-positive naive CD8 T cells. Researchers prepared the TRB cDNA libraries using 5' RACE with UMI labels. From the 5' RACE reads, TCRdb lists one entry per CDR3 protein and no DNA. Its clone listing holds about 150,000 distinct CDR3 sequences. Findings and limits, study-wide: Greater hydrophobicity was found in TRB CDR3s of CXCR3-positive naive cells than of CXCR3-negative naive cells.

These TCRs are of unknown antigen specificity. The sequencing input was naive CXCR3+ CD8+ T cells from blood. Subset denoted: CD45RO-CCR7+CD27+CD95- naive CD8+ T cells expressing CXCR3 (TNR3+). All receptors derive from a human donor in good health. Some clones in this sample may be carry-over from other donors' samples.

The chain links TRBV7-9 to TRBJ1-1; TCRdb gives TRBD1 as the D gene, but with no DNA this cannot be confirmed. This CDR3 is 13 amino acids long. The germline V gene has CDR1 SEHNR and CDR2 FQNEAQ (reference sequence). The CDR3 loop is CASSHRGNTEAFF.

The CDR3 sequence: CASSYSGTGRFKASYEQYF. The chain has TRBV12-3 or TRBV12-4 and TRBJ2-7; the D call from TCRdb, TRBD1, cannot be confirmed without DNA. The CDR3 length is 19 residues.

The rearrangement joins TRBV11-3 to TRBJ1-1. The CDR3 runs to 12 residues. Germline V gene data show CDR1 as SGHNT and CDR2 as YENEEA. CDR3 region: CASSLDGGEAFF.

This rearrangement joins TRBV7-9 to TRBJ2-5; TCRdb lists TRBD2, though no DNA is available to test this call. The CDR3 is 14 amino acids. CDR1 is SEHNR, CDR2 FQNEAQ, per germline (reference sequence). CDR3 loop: CAGSPGGLGETQYF. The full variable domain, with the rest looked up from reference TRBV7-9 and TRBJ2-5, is DTGVSQNPRHKITKRGQNVTFRCDPISEHNRLYWYRQTLGQGPEFLTYFQNEAQLEKSRLLSDRFSAERPKGSFSTLEIQRTEQGDSAMYLCAGSPGGLGETQYFGPGTRLLVL.

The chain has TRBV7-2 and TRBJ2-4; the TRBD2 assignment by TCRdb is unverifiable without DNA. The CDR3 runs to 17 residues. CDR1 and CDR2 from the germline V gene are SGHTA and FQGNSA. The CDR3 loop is CASSSSGGDLAKNIQYF. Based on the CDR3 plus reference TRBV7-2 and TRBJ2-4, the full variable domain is GAGVSQSPSNKVTEKGKDVELRCDPISGHTALYWYRQSLGQGLEFLIYFQGNSAPDKSGLPSDRFSAERTGGSVSTLTIQRTQQEDSAVYLCASSSSGGDLAKNIQYFGAGTRLSVL.

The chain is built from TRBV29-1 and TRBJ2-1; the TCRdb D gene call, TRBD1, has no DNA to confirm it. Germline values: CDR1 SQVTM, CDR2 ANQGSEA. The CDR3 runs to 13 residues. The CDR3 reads CSPVLGTYNEQFF.

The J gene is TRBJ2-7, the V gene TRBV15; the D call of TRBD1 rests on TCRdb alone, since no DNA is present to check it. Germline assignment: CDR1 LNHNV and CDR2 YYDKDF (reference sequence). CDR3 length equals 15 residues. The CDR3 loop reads CATSSSGTQSYEQYF.

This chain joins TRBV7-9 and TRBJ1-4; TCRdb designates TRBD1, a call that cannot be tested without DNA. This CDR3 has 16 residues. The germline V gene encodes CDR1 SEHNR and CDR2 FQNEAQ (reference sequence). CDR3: CASSARTEATNEKLFF.

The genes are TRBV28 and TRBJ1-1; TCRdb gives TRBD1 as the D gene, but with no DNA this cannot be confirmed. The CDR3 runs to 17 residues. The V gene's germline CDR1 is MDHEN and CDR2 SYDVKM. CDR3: CASSLLSRGPLNTEAFF.

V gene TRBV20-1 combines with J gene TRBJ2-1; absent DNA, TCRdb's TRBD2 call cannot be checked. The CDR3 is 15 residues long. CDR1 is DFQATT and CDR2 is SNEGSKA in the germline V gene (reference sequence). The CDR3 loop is CSATLAGVTYNEQFF.

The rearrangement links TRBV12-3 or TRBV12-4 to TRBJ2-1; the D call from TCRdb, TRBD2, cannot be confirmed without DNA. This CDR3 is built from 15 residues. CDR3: CASSTSGFSYNEQFF.

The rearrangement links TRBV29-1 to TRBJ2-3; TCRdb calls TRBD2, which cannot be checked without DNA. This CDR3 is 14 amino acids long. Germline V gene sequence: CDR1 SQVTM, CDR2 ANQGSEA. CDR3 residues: CSVVSEPSTDTQYF.

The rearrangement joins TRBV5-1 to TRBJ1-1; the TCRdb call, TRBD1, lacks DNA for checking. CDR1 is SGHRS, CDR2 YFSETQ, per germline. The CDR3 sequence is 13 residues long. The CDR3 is CASSLAPGQRAFF.

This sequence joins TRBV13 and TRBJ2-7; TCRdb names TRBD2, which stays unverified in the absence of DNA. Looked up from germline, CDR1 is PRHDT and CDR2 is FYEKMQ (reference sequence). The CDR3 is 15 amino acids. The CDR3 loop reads CASSLEGLADYEQYF.

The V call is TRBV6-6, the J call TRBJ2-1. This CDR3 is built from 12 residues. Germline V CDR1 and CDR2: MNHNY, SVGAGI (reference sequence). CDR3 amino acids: CASRTPEDEQFF.

The CDR3 sequence: CSVDGALTTDTQYF. V is TRBV29-1 and J is TRBJ2-3. The length of the CDR3 is 14 residues. From germline, CDR1 is SQVTM and CDR2 ANQGSEA.

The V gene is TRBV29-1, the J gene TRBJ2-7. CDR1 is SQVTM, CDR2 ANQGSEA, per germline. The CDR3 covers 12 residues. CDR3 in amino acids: CSVEDRDHEQYF.

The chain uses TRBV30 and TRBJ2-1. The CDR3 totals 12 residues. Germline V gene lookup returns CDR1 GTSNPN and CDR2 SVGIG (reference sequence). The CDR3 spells CAWSVRVDEQFF.

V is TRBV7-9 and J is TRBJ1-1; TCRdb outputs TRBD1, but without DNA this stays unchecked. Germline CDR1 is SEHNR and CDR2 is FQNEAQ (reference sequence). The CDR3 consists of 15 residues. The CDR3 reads CASSSSDRGRTEAFF.

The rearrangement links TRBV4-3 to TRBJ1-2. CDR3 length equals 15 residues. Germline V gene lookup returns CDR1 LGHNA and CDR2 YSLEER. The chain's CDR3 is CASSQDVGGDYGYTF.

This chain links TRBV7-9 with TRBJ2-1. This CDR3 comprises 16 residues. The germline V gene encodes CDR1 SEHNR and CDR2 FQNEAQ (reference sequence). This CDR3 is CASSSASGRAYNEQFF.

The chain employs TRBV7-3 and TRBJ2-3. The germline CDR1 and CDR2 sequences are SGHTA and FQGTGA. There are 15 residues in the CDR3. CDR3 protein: CASSLSASSTDTQYF.

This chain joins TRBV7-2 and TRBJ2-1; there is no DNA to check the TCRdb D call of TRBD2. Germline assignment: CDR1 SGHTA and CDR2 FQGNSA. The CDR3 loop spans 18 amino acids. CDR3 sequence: CASSFQLAVTSSYNEQFF.

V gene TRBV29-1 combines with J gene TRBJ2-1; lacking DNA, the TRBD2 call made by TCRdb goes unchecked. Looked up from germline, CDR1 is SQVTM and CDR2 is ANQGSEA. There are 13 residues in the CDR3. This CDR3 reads CSVDTGGMDEQFF.

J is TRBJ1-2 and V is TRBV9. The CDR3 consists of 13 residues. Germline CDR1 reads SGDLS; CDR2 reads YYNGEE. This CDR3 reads CASSRTPNYGYTF.

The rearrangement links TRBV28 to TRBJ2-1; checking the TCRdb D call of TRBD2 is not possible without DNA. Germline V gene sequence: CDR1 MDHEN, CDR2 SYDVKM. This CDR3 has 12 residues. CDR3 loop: CASIREDPKQFF.

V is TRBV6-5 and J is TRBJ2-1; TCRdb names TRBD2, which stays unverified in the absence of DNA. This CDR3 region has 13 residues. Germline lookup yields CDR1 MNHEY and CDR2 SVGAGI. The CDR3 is CASSYNREGEQFF.

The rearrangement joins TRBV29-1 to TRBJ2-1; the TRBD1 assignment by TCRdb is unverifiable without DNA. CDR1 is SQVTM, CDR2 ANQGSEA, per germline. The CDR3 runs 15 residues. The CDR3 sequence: CSVEPTGGPYNEQFF.

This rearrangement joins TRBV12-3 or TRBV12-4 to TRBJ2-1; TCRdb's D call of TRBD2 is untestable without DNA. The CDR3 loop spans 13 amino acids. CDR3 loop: CATWDYSYNEQFF.